This T cell receptor beta chain comes out of a study of post-analysis software for immune sequencing data. For the study at large: Included among the disease courses, which were recorded for the cohort, were relapsing-remitting, secondary progressive and progressive-relapsing multiple sclerosis. Study conclusions and caveats: For normalized Chao1 diversity, multiple sclerosis patients scored significantly lower than controls did. Samples made in the same batch grouped tightly together by F measure. Controls showed lower frequencies than patients for 4 or 5 TRBV segments, and TRBV5-6, TRBV5-1 and TRBV20-1 were among these.

The CDR3 length is 17 residues. The trim removed 5 bases at V and 8 bases at J, leaving 15 bases unmatched. The germline V gene has CDR1 SEHNR and CDR2 FQNEAQ (reference sequence). This clonotype was found once. Its antigen is undetermined. Unique-molecular-identifier-tagged TCR beta cDNA libraries were used. The T cell input of 1 to 10 million gave roughly 0.5 million cDNA molecules. TCRdb ran MiXCR on the PCR reads and lists one entry per CDR3 protein. This sample yields hundreds of thousands of distinct CDR3 sequences, of which roughly 47% are seen a single time; about 1.8% belongs to the top ten. The chain joins TRBV7-9 to TRBJ1-4; 9 nucleotides agree with TRBD1. Sequencing was performed on blood. The TCR comes from a girl aged 5-17 years with multiple sclerosis. CDR3 coding DNA: TGTGCCAGCAGCAGCCGACTAGACAGGGGGAAAGAGGAAAAACTGTTTTTT. Translation gives CASSSRLDRGKEEKLFF.